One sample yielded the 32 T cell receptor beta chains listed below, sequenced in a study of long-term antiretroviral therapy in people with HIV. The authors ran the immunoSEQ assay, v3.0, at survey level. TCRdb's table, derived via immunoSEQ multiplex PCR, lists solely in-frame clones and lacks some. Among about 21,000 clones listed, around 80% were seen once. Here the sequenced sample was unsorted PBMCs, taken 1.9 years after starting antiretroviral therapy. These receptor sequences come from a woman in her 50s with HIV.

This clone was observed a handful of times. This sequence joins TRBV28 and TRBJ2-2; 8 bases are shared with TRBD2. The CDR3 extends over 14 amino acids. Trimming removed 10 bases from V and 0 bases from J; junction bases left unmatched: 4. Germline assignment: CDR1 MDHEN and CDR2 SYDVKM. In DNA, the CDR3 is TGTGCCACCCGGGGGGGTACGAACACCGGGGAGCTGTTTTTT. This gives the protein CATRGGTNTGELFF.

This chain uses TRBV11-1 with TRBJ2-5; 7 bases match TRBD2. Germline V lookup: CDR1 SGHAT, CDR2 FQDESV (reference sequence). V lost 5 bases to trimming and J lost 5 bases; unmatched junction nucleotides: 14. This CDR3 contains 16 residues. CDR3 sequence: CASSPGLGAVAETQYF. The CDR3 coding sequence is TGTGCCAGCAGCCCAGGACTAGGAGCGGTTGCGGAGACCCAGTACTTC.

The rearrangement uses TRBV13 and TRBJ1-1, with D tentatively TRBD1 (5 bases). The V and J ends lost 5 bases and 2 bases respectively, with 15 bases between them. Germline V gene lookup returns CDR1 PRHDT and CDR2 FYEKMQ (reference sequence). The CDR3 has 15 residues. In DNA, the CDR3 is TGTGCCAGCAGCAGAGATAACGGGGCCAACACTGAAGCTTTCTTT. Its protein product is CASSRDNGANTEAFF.

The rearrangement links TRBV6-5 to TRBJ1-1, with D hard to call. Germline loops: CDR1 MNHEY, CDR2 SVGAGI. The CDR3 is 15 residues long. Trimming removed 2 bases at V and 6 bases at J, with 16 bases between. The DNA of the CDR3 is TGTGCCAGCAGTTACCTTTCGGGGAGAGGTCCTGAAGCTTTCTTT. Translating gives CASSYLSGRGPEAFF.

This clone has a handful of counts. CDR3: CASKGNAEGRKLFF. The DNA for the CDR3 is TGTGCCAGCAAGGGGAACGCTGAGGGAAGAAAACTGTTTTTT. The V gene is TRBV2, the J gene TRBJ1-4; D possibly corresponds to TRBD1 (5 bases). Germline-derived CDR1 and CDR2 are SNHLY and FYNNEI. This CDR3 contains 14 residues. V lost 7 bases, J lost 10 bases, and 19 bases lay in between.

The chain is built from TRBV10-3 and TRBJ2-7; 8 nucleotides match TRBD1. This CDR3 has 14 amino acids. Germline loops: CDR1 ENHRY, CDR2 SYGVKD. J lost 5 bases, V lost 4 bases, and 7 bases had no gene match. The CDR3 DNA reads TGTGCCATCAGTGCTATGACAGGGGAAAACGAGCAGTACTTC. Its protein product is CAISAMTGENEQYF.

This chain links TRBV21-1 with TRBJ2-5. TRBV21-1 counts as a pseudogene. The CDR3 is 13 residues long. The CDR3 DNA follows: TGTGCCAGCAGGGACGAGTTGCAAGAGACCCAGTACTTC. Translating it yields CASRDELQETQYF.

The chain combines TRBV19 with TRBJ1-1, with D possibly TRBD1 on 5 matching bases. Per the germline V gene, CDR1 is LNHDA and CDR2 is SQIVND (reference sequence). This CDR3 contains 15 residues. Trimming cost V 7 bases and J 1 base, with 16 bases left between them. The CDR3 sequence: CASKGASGRNTEAFF. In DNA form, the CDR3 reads TGTGCCAGTAAAGGGGCCAGCGGTAGGAACACTGAAGCTTTCTTT.

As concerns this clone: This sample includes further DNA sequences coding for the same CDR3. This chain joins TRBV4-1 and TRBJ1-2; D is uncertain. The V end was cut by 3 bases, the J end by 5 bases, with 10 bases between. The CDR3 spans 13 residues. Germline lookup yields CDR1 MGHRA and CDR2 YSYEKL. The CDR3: CASSQDGEYGYTF. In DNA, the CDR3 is TGCGCCAGCAGCCAGGACGGAGAGTATGGCTACACCTTC.

CDR3 sequence reads: CASRYTAGANYGYTF. Written as DNA, the CDR3 is TGTGCAAGTCGTTACACCGCAGGGGCTAACTATGGCTACACCTTC. J is TRBJ1-2 and V is TRBV12-2; the table's D call TRBD1 went unverified against the DNA. TRBV12-2 is recorded as a pseudogene. This CDR3 spans 15 amino acids.

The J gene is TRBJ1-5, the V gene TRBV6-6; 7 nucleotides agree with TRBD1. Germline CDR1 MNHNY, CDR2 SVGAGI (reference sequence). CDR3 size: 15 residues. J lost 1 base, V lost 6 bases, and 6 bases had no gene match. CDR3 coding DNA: TGTGCCAGCAGCACAGGGGTAGGCAGCAATCAGCCCCAGCATTTT. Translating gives CASSTGVGSNQPQHF.

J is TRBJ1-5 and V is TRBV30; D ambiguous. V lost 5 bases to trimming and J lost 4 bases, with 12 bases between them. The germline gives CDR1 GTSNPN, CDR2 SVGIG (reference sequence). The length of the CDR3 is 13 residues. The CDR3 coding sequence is TGTGCCTGGTCTGGGCCGGGGAATCAGCCCCAGCATTTT. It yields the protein CAWSGPGNQPQHF.

CDR3 bases: TGTGCCAGTCGCTCGGGGACAGGGCGCGGAAACACTGAAGCTTTCTTT. Protein product: CASRSGTGRGNTEAFF. The chain has TRBV19 and TRBJ1-1, with 9 bases identical to TRBD1. The trim removed 8 bases at V and 2 bases at J, leaving 12 bases unmatched. The CDR3 covers 16 residues. Germline CDR1 LNHDA, CDR2 SQIVND (reference sequence).

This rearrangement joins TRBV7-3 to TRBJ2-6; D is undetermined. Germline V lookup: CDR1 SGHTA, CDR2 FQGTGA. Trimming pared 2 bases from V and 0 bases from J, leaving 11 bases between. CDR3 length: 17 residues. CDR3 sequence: CASSLWASSSGANVLTF. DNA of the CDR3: TGTGCCAGCAGCTTATGGGCCAGCAGCTCTGGGGCCAACGTCCTGACTTTC. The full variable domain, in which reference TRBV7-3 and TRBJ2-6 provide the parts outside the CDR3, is GAGVSQTPSNKVTEKGKYVELRCDPISGHTALYWYRQSLGQGPEFLIYFQGTGAADDSGLPNDRFFAVRPEGSVSTLKIQRTERGDSAVYLCASSLWASSSGANVLTFGAGSRLTVL.

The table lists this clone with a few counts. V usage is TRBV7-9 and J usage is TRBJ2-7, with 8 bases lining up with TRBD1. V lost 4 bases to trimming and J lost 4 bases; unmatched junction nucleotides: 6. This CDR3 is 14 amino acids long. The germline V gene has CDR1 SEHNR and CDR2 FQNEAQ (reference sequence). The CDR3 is CASSSTGVKYEQYF. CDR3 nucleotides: TGTGCCAGCAGCTCGACAGGGGTAAAGTACGAGCAGTACTTC.

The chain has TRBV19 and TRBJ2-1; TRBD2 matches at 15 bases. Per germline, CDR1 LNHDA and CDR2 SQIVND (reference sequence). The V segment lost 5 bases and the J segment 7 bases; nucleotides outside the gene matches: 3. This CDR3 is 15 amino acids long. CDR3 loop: CASSGLAGGRNEQFF. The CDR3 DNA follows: TGTGCCAGTAGTGGACTAGCGGGGGGGCGGAATGAGCAGTTCTTC.

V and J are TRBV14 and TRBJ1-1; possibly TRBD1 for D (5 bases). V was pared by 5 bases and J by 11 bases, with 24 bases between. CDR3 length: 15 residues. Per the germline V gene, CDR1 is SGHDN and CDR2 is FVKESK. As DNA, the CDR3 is TGTGCCAGCAGCAACTCCGGGCCCCTAGGGGAAAACGCTTTCTTT. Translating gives CASSNSGPLGENAFF.

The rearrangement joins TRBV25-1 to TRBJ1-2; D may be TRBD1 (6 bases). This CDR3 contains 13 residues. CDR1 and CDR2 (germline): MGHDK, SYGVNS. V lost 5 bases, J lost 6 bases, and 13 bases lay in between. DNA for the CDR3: TGTGCCAGCAGTATTTACAGGGACGATGGCTACACCTTC. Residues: CASSIYRDDGYTF.

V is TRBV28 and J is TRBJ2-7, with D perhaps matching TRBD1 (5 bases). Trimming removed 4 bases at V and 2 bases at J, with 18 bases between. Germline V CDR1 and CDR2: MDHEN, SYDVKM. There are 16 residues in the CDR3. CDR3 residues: CASSSPPRGGTYEQYF. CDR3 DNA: TGTGCCAGCAGTTCCCCCCCAAGGGGCGGAACCTACGAGCAGTACTTC.

The CDR3 reads CASTPGGDEKLFF. The CDR3 region has the DNA TGTGCCAGCACTCCTGGGGGTGATGAAAAACTGTTTTTT. This chain joins TRBV6-6 and TRBJ1-4; the D gene is possibly TRBD1 (5 bases). Germline CDR1 and CDR2: MNHNY and SVGAGI (reference sequence). The germline V and J ends were trimmed by 7 bases and 6 bases, with 12 bases remaining between them. This CDR3 contains 13 residues.

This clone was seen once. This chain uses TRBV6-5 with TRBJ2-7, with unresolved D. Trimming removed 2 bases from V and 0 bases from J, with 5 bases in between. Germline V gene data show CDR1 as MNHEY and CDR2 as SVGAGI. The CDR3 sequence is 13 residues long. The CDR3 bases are TGTGCCAGCAGTTACAGGGCCTCCTACGAGCAGTACTTC. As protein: CASSYRASYEQYF.

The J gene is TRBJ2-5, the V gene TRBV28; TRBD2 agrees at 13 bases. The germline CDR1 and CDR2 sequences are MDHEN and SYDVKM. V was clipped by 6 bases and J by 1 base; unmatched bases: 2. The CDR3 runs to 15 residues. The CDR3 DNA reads TGTGCCAGCAGGGGACTAGCGGGGAGCCAAGAGACCCAGTACTTC. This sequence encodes CASRGLAGSQETQYF.

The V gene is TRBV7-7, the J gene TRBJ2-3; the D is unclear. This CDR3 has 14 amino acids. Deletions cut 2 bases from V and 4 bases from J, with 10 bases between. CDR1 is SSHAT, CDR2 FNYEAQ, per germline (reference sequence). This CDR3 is CASSLTALADTQYF. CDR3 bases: TGTGCCAGCAGCTTAACAGCTCTCGCAGATACGCAGTATTTT.

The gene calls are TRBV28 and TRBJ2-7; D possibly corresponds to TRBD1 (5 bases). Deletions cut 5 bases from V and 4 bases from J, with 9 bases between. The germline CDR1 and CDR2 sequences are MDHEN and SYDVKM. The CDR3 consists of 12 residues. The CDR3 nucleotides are TGTGCCAGCAGTCGGACAATTTACGAGCAGTACTTC. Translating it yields CASSRTIYEQYF.

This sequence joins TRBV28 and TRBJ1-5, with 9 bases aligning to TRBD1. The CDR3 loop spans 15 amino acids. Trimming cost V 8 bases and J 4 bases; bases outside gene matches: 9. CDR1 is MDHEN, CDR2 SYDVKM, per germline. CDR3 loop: CASVTPGTGNQPQHF. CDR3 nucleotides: TGTGCCAGCGTAACCCCCGGGACAGGGAATCAGCCCCAGCATTTT.

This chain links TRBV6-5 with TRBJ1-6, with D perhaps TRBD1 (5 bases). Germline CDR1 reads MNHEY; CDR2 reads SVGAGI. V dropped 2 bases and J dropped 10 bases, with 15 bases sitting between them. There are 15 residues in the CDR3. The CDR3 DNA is TGTGCCAGCAGTTACGATCCAGGGCGGGACTCACCCCTCCACTTT. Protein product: CASSYDPGRDSPLHF.

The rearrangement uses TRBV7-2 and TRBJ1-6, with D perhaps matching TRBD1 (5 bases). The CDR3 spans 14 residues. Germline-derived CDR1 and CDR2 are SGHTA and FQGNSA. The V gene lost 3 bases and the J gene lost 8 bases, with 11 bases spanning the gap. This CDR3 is CASSFRGLDSPLHF. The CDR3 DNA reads TGTGCCAGCAGCTTCCGGGGCCTGGATTCACCCCTCCACTTT.

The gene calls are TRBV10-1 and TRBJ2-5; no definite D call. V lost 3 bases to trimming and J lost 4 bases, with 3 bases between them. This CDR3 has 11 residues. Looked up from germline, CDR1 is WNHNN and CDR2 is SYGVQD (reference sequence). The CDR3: CASSEPETQYF. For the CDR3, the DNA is TGCGCCAGCAGTGAACCAGAGACCCAGTACTTC.

In DNA form, the CDR3 reads TGCGCCAGCAGCCAACCTAACCGGGGCCCGGCGGATACGCAGTATTTT. Encoded protein: CASSQPNRGPADTQYF. The chain is built from TRBV4-1 and TRBJ2-3, with D tentatively TRBD1 or TRBD2 (5 bases each). The germline V and J ends were trimmed by 2 bases and 6 bases, with 18 bases remaining between them. The CDR3 totals 16 residues. Germline V gives CDR1 MGHRA, CDR2 YSYEKL.

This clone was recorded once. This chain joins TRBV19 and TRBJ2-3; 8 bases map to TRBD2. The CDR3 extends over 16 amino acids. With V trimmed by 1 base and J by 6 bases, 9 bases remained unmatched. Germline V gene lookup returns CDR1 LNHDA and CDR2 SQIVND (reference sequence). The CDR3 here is CASSIARTSWEDTQYF. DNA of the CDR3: TGTGCCAGTAGTATAGCCCGGACTAGCTGGGAGGATACGCAGTATTTT.

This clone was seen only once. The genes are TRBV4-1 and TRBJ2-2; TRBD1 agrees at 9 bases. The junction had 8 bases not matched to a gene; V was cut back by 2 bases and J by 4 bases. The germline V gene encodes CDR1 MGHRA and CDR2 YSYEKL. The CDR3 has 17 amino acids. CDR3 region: CASSQFFGQGSTGELFF. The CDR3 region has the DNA TGCGCCAGCAGCCAATTTTTTGGACAGGGGTCCACCGGGGAGCTGTTTTTT.

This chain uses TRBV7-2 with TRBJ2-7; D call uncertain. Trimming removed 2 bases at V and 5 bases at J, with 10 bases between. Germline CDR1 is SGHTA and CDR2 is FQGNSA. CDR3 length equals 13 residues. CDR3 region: CASSLKQYHEQYF. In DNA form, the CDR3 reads TGTGCCAGCAGCTTAAAACAGTACCACGAGCAGTACTTC.